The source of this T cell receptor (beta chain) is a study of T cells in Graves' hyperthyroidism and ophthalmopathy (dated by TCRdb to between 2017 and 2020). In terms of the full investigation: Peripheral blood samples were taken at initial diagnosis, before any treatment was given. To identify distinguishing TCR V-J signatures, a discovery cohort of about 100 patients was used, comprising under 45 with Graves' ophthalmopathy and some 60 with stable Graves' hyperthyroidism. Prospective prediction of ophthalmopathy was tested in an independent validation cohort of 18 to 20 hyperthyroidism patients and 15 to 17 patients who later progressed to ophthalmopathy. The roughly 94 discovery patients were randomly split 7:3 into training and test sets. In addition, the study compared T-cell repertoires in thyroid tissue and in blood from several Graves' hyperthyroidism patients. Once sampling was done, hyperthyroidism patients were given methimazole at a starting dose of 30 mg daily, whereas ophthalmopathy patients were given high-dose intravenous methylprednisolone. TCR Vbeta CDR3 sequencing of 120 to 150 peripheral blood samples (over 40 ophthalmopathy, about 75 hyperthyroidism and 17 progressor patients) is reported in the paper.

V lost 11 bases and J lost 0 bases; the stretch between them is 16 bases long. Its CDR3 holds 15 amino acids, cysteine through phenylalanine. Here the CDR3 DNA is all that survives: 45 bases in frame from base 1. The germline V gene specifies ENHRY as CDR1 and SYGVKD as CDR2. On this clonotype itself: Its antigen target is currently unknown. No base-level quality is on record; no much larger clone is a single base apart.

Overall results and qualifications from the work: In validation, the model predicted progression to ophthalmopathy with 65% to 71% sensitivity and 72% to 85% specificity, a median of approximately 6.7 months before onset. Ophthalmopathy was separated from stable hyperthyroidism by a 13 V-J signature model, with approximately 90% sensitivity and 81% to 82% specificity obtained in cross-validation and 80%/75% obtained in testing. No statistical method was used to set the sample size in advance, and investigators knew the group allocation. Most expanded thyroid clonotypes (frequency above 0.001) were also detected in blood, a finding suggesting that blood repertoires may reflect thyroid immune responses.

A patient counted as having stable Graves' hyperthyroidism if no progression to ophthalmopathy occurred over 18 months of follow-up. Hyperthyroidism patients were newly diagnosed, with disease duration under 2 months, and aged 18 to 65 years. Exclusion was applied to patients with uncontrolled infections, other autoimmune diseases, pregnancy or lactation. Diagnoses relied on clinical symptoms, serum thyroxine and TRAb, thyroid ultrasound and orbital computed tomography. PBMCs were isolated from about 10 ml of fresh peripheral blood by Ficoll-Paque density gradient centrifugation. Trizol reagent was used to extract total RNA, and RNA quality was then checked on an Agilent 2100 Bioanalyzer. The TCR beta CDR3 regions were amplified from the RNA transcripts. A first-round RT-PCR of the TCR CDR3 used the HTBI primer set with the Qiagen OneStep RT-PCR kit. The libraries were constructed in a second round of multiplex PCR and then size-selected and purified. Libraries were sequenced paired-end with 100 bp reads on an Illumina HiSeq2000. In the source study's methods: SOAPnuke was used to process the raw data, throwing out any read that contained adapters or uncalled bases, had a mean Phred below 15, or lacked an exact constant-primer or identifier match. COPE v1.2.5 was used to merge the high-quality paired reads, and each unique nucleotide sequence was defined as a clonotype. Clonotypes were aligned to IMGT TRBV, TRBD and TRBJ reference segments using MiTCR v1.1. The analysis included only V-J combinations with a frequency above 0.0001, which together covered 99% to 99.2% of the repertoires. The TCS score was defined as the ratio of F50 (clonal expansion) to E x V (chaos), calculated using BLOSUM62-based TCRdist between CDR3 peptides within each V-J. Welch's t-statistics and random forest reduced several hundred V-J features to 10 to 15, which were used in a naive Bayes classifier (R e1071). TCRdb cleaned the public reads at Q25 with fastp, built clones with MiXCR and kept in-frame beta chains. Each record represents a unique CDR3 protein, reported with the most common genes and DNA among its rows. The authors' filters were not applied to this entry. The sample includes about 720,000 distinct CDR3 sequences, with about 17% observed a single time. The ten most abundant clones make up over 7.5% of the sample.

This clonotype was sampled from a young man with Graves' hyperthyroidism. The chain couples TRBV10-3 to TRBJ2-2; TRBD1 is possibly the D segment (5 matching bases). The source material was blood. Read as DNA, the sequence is TGTGCCCTCTCCTCCGCGACAGCGAACACCGGGGAGCTGTTTTTT. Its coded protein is CALSSATANTGELFF.